What follows are 3 T cell receptor beta chains derived from one specimen sequenced in a study of T cell responses to AZD1222 COVID-19 vaccine. Only in-frame clones appear in the TCRdb table, and some are missing; sequencing was by immunoSEQ multiplex PCR. There are under 90,000 clones in the sample; 80% to 90% occur only once, and 10% lies in the top ten. The material was peripheral blood, obtained 28 days after the second AZD1222 dose. These receptors were obtained from an adult who received the AZD1222 COVID-19 vaccine.

V gene TRBV18 combines with J gene TRBJ2-3; the match to TRBD1 covers 9 bases. Germline CDR1 KGHSH, CDR2 LQKENI. The V segment lost 4 bases and the J segment 4 bases; nucleotides outside the gene matches: 9. The CDR3 is 16 residues long. The CDR3 DNA reads as TGTGCCAGCTCACTAAGGACAGGGGTAGGCGCAGATACGCAGTATTTT. Amino acids: CASSLRTGVGADTQYF.

The J gene is TRBJ1-1, the V gene TRBV6-5; 7 bases match TRBD1. Germline lookup yields CDR1 MNHEY and CDR2 SVGAGI. The CDR3 totals 15 residues. The ends lost 4 bases at V and 6 bases at J; junction bases unmatched: 11. CDR3 DNA sequence: TGTGCCAGCAGTTTGCAGGGGGGAAATGTGGCTGAAGCTTTCTTT. Its translation: CASSLQGGNVAEAFF.

This clone came up once. The CDR3 DNA sequence: TGTGCCAGTAGTATTGGGGGTCCCACAGATACGCAGTATTTT. It encodes CASSIGGPTDTQYF. The chain combines TRBV19 with TRBJ2-3, with D tentatively TRBD1 or TRBD2 (5 bases each). CDR1 is LNHDA, CDR2 SQIVND, per germline (reference sequence). The CDR3 spans 14 residues. Deletions cut 3 bases from V and 2 bases from J, with 9 bases between. Using reference TRBV19 and TRBJ2-3 for the parts outside the CDR3, the full variable domain is DGGITQSPKYLFRKEGQNVTLSCEQNLNHDAMYWYRQDPGQGLRLIYYSQIVNDFQKGDIAEGYSVSREKKESFPLTVTSAQKNPTAFYLCASSIGGPTDTQYFGPGTRLTVL.